The TCR beta chain under discussion was sequenced for a study of Ad26.COV2.S vaccination and SARS-CoV-2 variants. General study results and limits: Marked by substantial breadth, spike-specific CD8+ and CD4+ T cell responses were reportedly seen after vaccination. Vaccinees showed greater spike-specific TCR breadth than placebo recipients.

V was trimmed by 6 bases and J by 8 bases, leaving 10 bases between them. Germline CDR1 is MGHDK and CDR2 is SYGVNS. The CDR3 is 11 residues long. Generated by immunoSEQ multiplex PCR, the TCRdb table keeps only in-frame clones and is missing some. The sample records around 140,000 clones, 75% to 90% being singletons. Regarding this clone: Antigen: not known.

The specimen was peripheral blood, collected after recovery from COVID-19. This rearrangement joins TRBV25-1 to TRBJ1-1; the D gene is possibly TRBD1 (5 bases). This TCR came from a human donor who had recovered from COVID-19. DNA of the CDR3: TGTGCCAGCAGCACAGGTCAGGAAGCTTTCTTT. Its translation: CASSTGQEAFF.